This TCR beta chain comes out of a study of T-cell reconstitution after alpha-beta-depleted transplantation in children. Unique molecular identifiers were built into the TCRbeta library. TCRdb passed the PCR reads through MiXCR, listing each CDR3 protein once. The table has some 590,000 distinct CDR3 sequences, 8% to 11% seen once. V shed 5 bases and J 7 bases; nucleotides not matched to a gene: 8. This CDR3 region has 16 residues. Germline loops: CDR1 SEHNR, CDR2 FQNEAQ (reference sequence). The chain has TRBV7-9 and TRBJ2-1, with 13 bases identical to TRBD2. This sequence was found in a human donor who donated a stem cell graft to a child with acute myeloid leukemia. Sample: PBMCs from the stem cell graft donor, taken from the stem cell graft. The CDR3 DNA follows: TGTGCCAGCAGCCCCGCCGGGACTAGCGGGAAGAATGAGCAGTTCTTC. Protein sequence: CASSPAGTSGKNEQFF.